Reported below is one T cell receptor (beta chain). The sample originates from a study of shared clonotypes between healthy human individuals. The table came from immunoSEQ multiplex PCR; TCRdb's copy has only in-frame clones and leaves some out. This table has about 2.4 million clones, 93% appearing once. V shed 0 bases and J shed 4 bases, with 13 bases lying between them. This CDR3 spans 16 amino acids. CDR1 is SGHDT and CDR2 is YYEEEE in the germline V gene. The chain carries TRBV5-6 and TRBJ1-4; D gene uncertain. This TCR came from a man aged 18-30 years in good health. Some clones in this sample may be carry-over from other donors' samples. Sequencing used naive CD4+ T cells from PBMCs. As for subset: CD45RA+ positively selected. The CDR3 DNA reads as TGTGCCAGCAGCTTGGAACTGGGCAGCCTTAATGAAAAACTGTTTTTT. Protein sequence: CASSLELGSLNEKLFF. Full variable domain (outside the CDR3, taken from reference TRBV5-6 and TRBJ1-4): DAGVTQSPTHLIKTRGQQVTLRCSPKSGHDTVSWYQQALGQGPQFIFQYYEEEERQRGNFPDRFSGHQFPNYSSELNVNALLLGDSALYLCASSLELGSLNEKLFFGSGTQLSVL.